What follows is one T cell receptor beta chain and its context. Authors' methods: Amplifying reference gene primers gave estimates of nucleated cell counts. The method was immunoSEQ multiplex PCR; TCRdb's version includes in-frame clones alone and lacks a portion of them. V, J and clone size were drawn from that table, and D and trimming were deduced from the DNA. The sample contains about 74,000 clones, 70% to 90% of which appear only once. This entry is derived from a study of blood T cell repertoires in COVID-19. Study details: Specimens from acute and convalescent COVID-19 originated in the United States, Italy and Spain. PBMCs, B-cell-depleted T cells, or T cells provided the cDNA or gDNA that made up the material.

Germline CDR1 and CDR2: SNHLY and FYNNEI. This CDR3 spans 11 amino acids. V was cut by 6 bases and J by 7 bases, with 8 bases left in between. The source is a man between 65 and 85 years old with active or convalescent COVID-19. V gene TRBV2 combines with J gene TRBJ2-3; D remains ambiguous. The sample consisted of peripheral blood. In DNA form, the CDR3 reads TGTGCCAGCAGGTCGACACATACGCAGTATTTT. Protein: CASRSTHTQYF.